Sequencing of this TCR beta chain was carried out in a study of blood T cell repertoires in COVID-19 (dated by TCRdb to the early 2020s). As for the study more broadly: Collaborator samples came from the United States, Italy and Spain and covered acute and convalescent phases of COVID-19. The prospective study material was composed of cDNA or gDNA derived from T cells, B-cell-depleted T cells, or PBMCs. Deeply sampled blood TCRbeta repertoires from subjects exposed to, actively infected with, or recovered from COVID-19 were included in the dataset. A freely available public database, intended as a resource for researchers studying the immune response to SARS-CoV-2, is where the repertoires were released. The samples were drawn from two sources: the first 160 participants of the ongoing ImmuneRACE study, and 1,200 or so subjects contributed by 6 global collaborators. The sample metadata nearly always contained a de-identified subject ID, COVID-19 status, age in years and sex. Where available, HLA class I and class II types were obtained from metadata supplied by the sample provider rather than from assay-based typing. What the research found in general, with its limitations: The amount of clinical and demographic metadata varied by source and participant and was provided uncurated.

The collaborating institutions used their own protocols to collect whole blood in K2EDTA tubes. For TCRbeta analysis, collaborators shipped samples as frozen whole blood, isolated PBMCs, or DNA extracted from either of those sample types. TCRbeta CDR3 regions were amplified from genomic DNA by means of the immunoSEQ Assay, a bias-controlled multiplex PCR. Under the source paper's analysis protocol: The number of nucleated cells in each sample was estimated by amplification of reference gene primers within the assay. Sequence reads were collapsed and filtered to measure the absolute abundance of every unique TCRbeta CDR3 rearrangement. For each sample, productive Simpson clonality was calculated as the square root of Simpson's diversity index across productive rearrangements. TCRdb holds this immuneACCESS table with in-frame rearrangements only. Some clones are missing; in checked studies, unresolved V genes explain under half, and the rest has no known cause. V, J and clone size are those of that table, while D and trimming were read from the DNA. The sample records a few hundred thousand clones, around 86% of which are singletons. In total, the top ten clones hold 1% of the sample.

Sequences MNHEY (CDR1) and SMNVEV (CDR2) are obtained from the germline V gene (reference sequence). The CDR3 starts with the cysteine, ends with the phenylalanine, and has 14 residues. Only the CDR3 DNA stays, 42 bases, in frame from base 1. The junction shows trimming of 6 bases on V and 7 bases on J, plus 13 bases between the germline ends. Points on this clone: It has no known antigen specificity. No base-level quality is on record; no much larger clone is a single base apart.

The TCR comes from a man aged 45 to 65 with active or convalescent COVID-19. Sequenced input: peripheral blood. The V gene is TRBV27 and the J gene is TRBJ1-6; matching of 5 bases hints at TRBD1 as the D gene. Read as DNA, the sequence is TGTGCCAGCAGCATGGGGCAGGCAAATTCACCCCTCCACTTT. Its translation reads: CASSMGQANSPLHF.